A selection of T cell receptor beta chains follows, all from one sample in a study of CD8+CD57+ T cells in acquired aplastic anemia. One entry per CDR3 protein results from TCRdb running MiXCR on the reads. Among more than 150,000 distinct CDR3 sequences listed, 46% were seen once. Sequencing was done on a sample of sorted CD4+, CD8+, or CD8+CD57+ T cells (not recorded which) from PBMCs. These receptors came from a human donor in good health. CDR3s include the opening cysteine and the closing phenylalanine or tryptophan. The D gene is left open where the match is weak. Part of the rows lack a size; the others show once, few, many or a class for expanded clones.

size: NA; V: TRBV7-2; J: TRBJ1-5; D: NA; CDR3: CASSFVGGNQPQHF; DNA: TGTGCCAGCAGCTTTGTCGGGGGGAACCAGCCCCAGCATTTT
size: many; V: TRBV2; J: TRBJ2-3; D: NA; CDR3: CASKVGKEPDTQYF; DNA: TGTGCCAGCAAAGTGGGAAAGGAACCAGATACGCAGTATTTT
size: many; V: TRBV20-1; J: TRBJ2-1; D: TRBD1; CDR3: CSCRDRGRNEQFF; DNA: TGCAGTTGCCGGGACAGGGGGAGGAATGAGCAGTTCTTC
size: NA; V: TRBV14; J: TRBJ1-1; D: NA; CDR3: CASSQPGTGTEAFF; DNA: TGTGCCAGCAGCCAACCAGGGACGGGCACTGAAGCTTTCTTT
size: many; V: TRBV29-1; J: TRBJ2-1; D: TRBD1; CDR3: CSLPGTGYNEQFF; DNA: TGCAGCCTCCCCGGGACAGGGTACAATGAGCAGTTCTTC
size: NA; V: TRBV20-1; J: TRBJ2-1; D: TRBD2; CDR3: CSARGGSGGGSYNEQFF; DNA: TGCAGTGCTAGAGGAGGTAGCGGGGGGGGCTCCTACAATGAGCAGTTCTTC
size: once; V: TRBV2; J: TRBJ2-3; D: TRBD1; CDR3: CASSSRDRGDTQYF; DNA: TGTGCCAGCAGTAGTCGGGACAGGGGTGATACGCAGTATTTT
size: many; V: TRBV19; J: TRBJ1-5; D: NA; CDR3: CASRQTGDGNQPQHF; DNA: TGTGCCAGTAGGCAGACAGGCGATGGCAATCAGCCCCAGCATTTT
size: many; V: TRBV4-2; J: TRBJ2-7; D: TRBD2; CDR3: CASSQDLAGGILSYEQYF; DNA: TGTGCCAGCAGCCAAGATCTAGCGGGAGGTATCCTCTCCTACGAGCAGTACTTC
size: many; V: TRBV7-2; J: TRBJ2-1; D: NA; CDR3: CASSLYGWAEEINEQFF; DNA: TGTGCCAGCAGCTTATATGGGTGGGCGGAGGAGATCAATGAGCAGTTCTTC
size: NA; V: TRBV12-3/TRBV12-4; J: TRBJ1-2; D: NA; CDR3: CASGIPEGVYGYTF; DNA: TGTGCCAGCGGTATCCCGGAGGGAGTCTATGGCTACACCTTC
size: few; V: TRBV6-2/TRBV6-3; J: TRBJ1-5; D: NA; CDR3: CASSYSIQPQHF; DNA: TGTGCCAGCAGTTACTCTATTCAGCCCCAGCATTTT
size: NA; V: TRBV7-2; J: TRBJ1-6; D: NA; CDR3: CASSEGSYNSPLHF; DNA: TGTGCCAGCAGTGAGGGCTCCTATAATTCACCCCTCCACTTT
size: many; V: TRBV5-1; J: TRBJ2-2; D: TRBD2; CDR3: CASSLGRGYTGELFF; DNA: TGCGCCAGCAGCTTGGGGCGGGGGTACACCGGGGAGCTGTTTTTT
size: many; V: TRBV7-9; J: TRBJ2-3; D: TRBD2; CDR3: CASSSRGGGSSDTQYF; DNA: TGTGCCAGCAGCTCCCGGGGGGGCGGGAGTTCGGATACGCAGTATTTT
size: many; V: TRBV19; J: TRBJ1-5; D: NA; CDR3: CASSIVPTGSNQPQHF; DNA: TGTGCCAGTAGTATAGTCCCGACAGGTAGCAATCAGCCCCAGCATTTT
size: many; V: TRBV20-1; J: TRBJ1-6; D: NA; CDR3: CSARVGERNSPLHF; DNA: TGCAGTGCTAGAGTAGGGGAGCGTAATTCACCCCTCCACTTT
size: few; V: TRBV4-3; J: TRBJ1-4; D: TRBD1; CDR3: CASSQVHRGAATNEKLFF; DNA: TGCGCCAGCAGCCAAGTCCACAGGGGCGCGGCAACTAATGAAAAACTGTTTTTT
size: many; V: TRBV2; J: TRBJ2-1; D: TRBD2; CDR3: CASRELADLYNEQFF; DNA: TGTGCCAGCAGGGAGCTAGCGGACCTGTACAATGAGCAGTTCTTC
size: few; V: TRBV2; J: TRBJ1-6; D: NA; CDR3: CASSENNSPLHF; DNA: TGTGCCAGCAGTGAGAATAATTCACCCCTCCACTTT
size: NA; V: TRBV10-3; J: TRBJ2-7; D: NA; CDR3: CASSPPGADYEQYF; DNA: TGTGCCAGCTCACCCCCTGGGGCGGACTACGAGCAGTACTTC
size: NA; V: TRBV24-1; J: TRBJ2-5; D: NA; CDR3: CATSDQVQETQYF; DNA: TGTGCCACCAGTGATCAGGTTCAAGAGACCCAGTACTTC
size: many; V: TRBV19; J: TRBJ2-3; D: NA; CDR3: CASRTGSGTDTQYF; DNA: TGTGCCAGTAGAACAGGGTCCGGCACAGATACGCAGTATTTT
size: NA; V: TRBV2; J: TRBJ2-5; D: NA; CDR3: CAVLSGQETQYF; DNA: TGTGCCGTTCTATCGGGACAAGAGACCCAGTACTTC
size: many; V: TRBV7-8; J: TRBJ2-7; D: NA; CDR3: CASSRGIRGSYEQYF; DNA: TGTGCCAGCAGCAGGGGGATCCGGGGCTCCTACGAGCAGTACTTC
size: NA; V: TRBV28; J: TRBJ1-4; D: NA; CDR3: CASSSGRIGEKLFF; DNA: TGTGCCAGCAGTTCTGGCCGGATAGGGGAAAAACTGTTTTTT
size: many; V: TRBV29-1; J: TRBJ1-4; D: NA; CDR3: CSIRVPSNEKLFF; DNA: TGCAGCATCAGGGTTCCTTCTAATGAAAAACTGTTTTTT
size: NA; V: TRBV10-3; J: TRBJ1-1; D: NA; CDR3: CAISESGFEAFF; DNA: TGTGCCATCAGTGAGTCGGGGTTTGAAGCTTTCTTT
size: many; V: TRBV20-1; J: TRBJ2-3; D: TRBD2; CDR3: CSANPPLAGVGNTQYF; DNA: TGCAGTGCTAACCCCCCCTTAGCGGGAGTTGGGAATACGCAGTATTTT
size: NA; V: TRBV6-4; J: TRBJ2-2; D: NA; CDR3: CASKDSLDTGELFF; DNA: TGTGCCAGCAAAGACAGCTTAGACACCGGGGAGCTGTTTTTT
size: NA; V: TRBV7-9; J: TRBJ2-2; D: NA; CDR3: CASSLERGTGELFF; DNA: TGTGCCAGCAGTCTCGAAAGGGGTACCGGGGAGCTGTTTTTT
size: NA; V: TRBV29-1; J: TRBJ1-5; D: TRBD1; CDR3: CSVGGQGASSQPQHF; DNA: TGCAGCGTTGGAGGTCAGGGGGCGTCTAGTCAGCCTCAGCATTTT
size: many; V: TRBV6-1; J: TRBJ1-5; D: NA; CDR3: CASRSTNQPQHF; DNA: TGTGCCAGCAGGAGTACAAACCAGCCCCAGCATTTT
size: many; V: TRBV12-3/TRBV12-4; J: TRBJ1-5; D: NA; CDR3: CASSLSGSNQPQHF; DNA: TGTGCCAGCAGTTTGTCAGGGAGCAATCAGCCCCAGCATTTT
size: NA; V: TRBV3-1; J: TRBJ1-4; D: NA; CDR3: CASSQAGATNEKLFF; DNA: TGTGCCAGCAGCCAAGCCGGCGCAACTAATGAAAAACTGTTTTTT
size: NA; V: TRBV9; J: TRBJ2-5; D: TRBD1; CDR3: CASSVRGQGTETQYF; DNA: TGTGCCAGCAGCGTAAGAGGACAGGGAACGGAGACCCAGTACTTC
size: NA; V: TRBV2; J: TRBJ2-1; D: NA; CDR3: CASSEDKNGYNEQFF; DNA: TGTGCCAGCAGTGAAGACAAGAACGGGTACAATGAGCAGTTCTTC
size: many; V: TRBV10-3; J: TRBJ1-1; D: TRBD1; CDR3: CAISEWTGVAEAFF; DNA: TGTGCCATCAGTGAGTGGACAGGGGTGGCTGAAGCTTTCTTT
size: many; V: TRBV7-6; J: TRBJ2-5; D: TRBD2; CDR3: CASSSQTSGRATGETQYF; DNA: TGTGCCAGCAGCTCCCAGACTAGCGGGAGGGCCACCGGAGAGACCCAGTACTTC
size: few; V: TRBV28; J: TRBJ2-3; D: NA; CDR3: CASSLGHSDTQYF; DNA: TGTGCCAGCAGTTTAGGACATTCAGATACGCAGTATTTT
size: once; V: TRBV6-1; J: TRBJ2-7; D: TRBD1; CDR3: CASRITSDRGKTYF; DNA: TGTGCCAGCAGGATAACTTCTGACAGGGGGAAAACGTACTTC
size: NA; V: TRBV10-1; J: TRBJ2-2; D: TRBD1; CDR3: CASRGTGSGELFF; DNA: TGCGCCAGCCGAGGGACAGGGTCCGGGGAGCTGTTTTTT
size: NA; V: TRBV10-3; J: TRBJ1-2; D: NA; CDR3: CAISESQGHYGYTF; DNA: TGTGCCATCAGTGAGTCGCAGGGCCACTATGGCTACACCTTC
size: NA; V: TRBV5-1; J: TRBJ2-7; D: NA; CDR3: CASSLGGTYEQYF; DNA: TGCGCCAGCAGCTTGGGGGGCACCTACGAGCAGTACTTC
size: many; V: TRBV4-2; J: TRBJ1-5; D: NA; CDR3: CASSGPAGSNQPQHF; DNA: TGTGCCAGCAGCGGGCCCGCTGGTAGCAATCAGCCCCAGCATTTT
size: NA; V: TRBV28; J: TRBJ1-2; D: NA; CDR3: CASSNDSYGYTF; DNA: TGTGCCAGCAGTAACGACAGCTATGGCTACACCTTC
size: many; V: TRBV7-7; J: TRBJ2-5; D: TRBD1; CDR3: CASSTGTGGQETQYF; DNA: TGTGCTAGCAGCACAGGGACAGGGGGCCAAGAGACCCAGTACTTC
size: NA; V: TRBV29-1; J: TRBJ1-6; D: TRBD1; CDR3: CSVGVTGVLSNNSPLHF; DNA: TGCAGCGTTGGAGTGACAGGGGTTTTGAGTAATAATTCACCCCTCCACTTT
size: NA; V: TRBV20-1; J: TRBJ2-5; D: NA; CDR3: CSARLGEETQYF; DNA: TGCAGTGCTAGGTTAGGGGAGGAGACCCAGTACTTC
size: many; V: TRBV5-1; J: TRBJ1-2; D: NA; CDR3: CASSYGYTF; DNA: TGCGCCAGCAGCTATGGCTACACCTTC
size: once; V: TRBV7-8; J: TRBJ2-1; D: TRBD1; CDR3: CASSTWTGGDEQFF; DNA: TGTGCCAGCAGCACCTGGACAGGGGGCGATGAGCAGTTCTTC
size: many; V: TRBV20-1; J: TRBJ2-1; D: NA; CDR3: CSARETGRKDNEQFF; DNA: TGCAGTGCTAGAGAAACAGGGAGGAAGGACAATGAGCAGTTCTTC
size: many; V: TRBV5-1; J: TRBJ2-1; D: TRBD2; CDR3: CASSSGGGPGYNEQFF; DNA: TGCGCCAGCAGCTCCGGGGGAGGGCCCGGGTACAATGAGCAGTTCTTC
size: many; V: TRBV20-1; J: TRBJ1-5; D: NA; CDR3: CSASPEVGPWSNQPQHF; DNA: TGCAGTGCTAGCCCCGAGGTAGGACCCTGGAGCAATCAGCCCCAGCATTTT
size: many; V: TRBV12-3/TRBV12-4; J: TRBJ2-5; D: NA; CDR3: CASSWGFGGSETQYF; DNA: TGTGCCAGCAGTTGGGGGTTCGGAGGATCAGAGACCCAGTACTTC